The rows below give T cell receptor gamma chains drawn from one sample of a study of gamma-delta chains in newborns, infants, children. TCRdb re-identified clones in the reads via CATT. The sample records around 2,700 gamma-chain clones, around a quarter being singletons. The sample was blood. The receptors were gathered from a child who was a newborn, infant or young child, either healthy, febrile or measles-vaccinated (not recorded which). Both conserved end residues are part of each CDR3. Each record gives: clone size, J gene, CDR3 length, V gene, CDR3 DNA, CDR3 protein. Expanded clones get a size class; other rows say once, few or many, or leave the size out.

NA | TRGJP | 14 | TRGV9 | TGTGCCTCCACAGGGGAGTTGGGCAAAAAAATCAAGGTATTT | CASTGELGKKIKVF
medium-sized | TRGJ1/TRGJ2 | 12 | TRGV2 | TGTGCCACCTGGGACGGGCCGTATGGGAAACTCTTT | CATWDGPYGKLF
NA | TRGJP | 17 | TRGV9 | TGTGCCTTGTGGGAGAGCCGGCAAGAGTTGGGCAAAAAAATCAAGGTATTT | CALWESRQELGKKIKVF
large | TRGJP | 17 | TRGV9 | TGTGCCTTGTGGGGGGGCCTCGGAGAGTTGGGCAAAAAAATCAAGGTATTT | CALWGGLGELGKKIKVF
NA | TRGJP | 17 | TRGV9 | TGTGCCTTGTGGGAGGTGTATCTAGAGTTGGGCAAAAAAATCAAGGTATTT | CALWEVYLELGKKIKVF
NA | TRGJP | 17 | TRGV9 | TGTGCCTTGTGGGAGGTGCTCAAAGAGTTGGGCAAAAAAATCAAGGTATTT | CALWEVLKELGKKIKVF
few | TRGJP | 17 | TRGV9 | TGTGCCTTGTGGGAGGTCCGGGACGAGTTGGGCAAAAAAATCAAGGTATTT | CALWEVRDELGKKIKVF
NA | TRGJP1 | 14 | TRGV2 | TGTGCCACCTGGGACGGGCCTACTGGTTGGTTCAAGATATTT | CATWDGPTGWFKIF
NA | TRGJP | 17 | TRGV9 | TGTGCCTTGTGGGAGACCACCCAAGAGTTGAGCAAAAAAATCAAGGTATTT | CALWETTQELSKKIKVF
NA | TRGJP | 20 | TRGV9 | TGTGCCTTGTGGGAGGTGCTCGCTCGGCCCCAAGAGTTGGGCAAAAAAATCAAGGTATTT | CALWEVLARPQELGKKIKVF
medium-sized | TRGJ1/TRGJ2 | 13 | TRGV2 | TGTGCCACCTGGGACGGGAGCTATTATAAGAAACTCTTT | CATWDGSYYKKLF
NA | TRGJP | 17 | TRGV9 | TGTGCCTTGTGGGAGGTGGAGGCAAGGTTGGGCAAAAGAATCGAGGTATTT | CALWEVEARLGKRIEVF
few | TRGJP | 16 | TRGV9 | TGTGCCTTGTGGGAGGACTGGGAGTTGGGCAAAAAAATCAAGGTATTT | CALWEDWELGKKIKVF
large | TRGJP | 16 | TRGV9 | TGTGCCTTGTGGGAGGTGCGTGAGTTGGGCAAAAAAATCAAGGTATTT | CALWEVRELGKKIKVF
NA | TRGJ1/TRGJ2 | 14 | TRGV9 | TGTGCCTTGTGGGAGGTGATGCGCTATTATAAGAAACTCTTT | CALWEVMRYYKKLF
NA | TRGJP | 17 | TRGV9 | TGTGCCTTGTGGGAGGTGCAGGAGGGATTGGGCAAAAAAATCAAGGTATTT | CALWEVQEGLGKKIKVF
once | TRGJP | 17 | TRGV9 | TGTGCCTTGTGGGAGGTGCGTAGAGGGTTGGGCAAAAAAATCAAGGTATTT | CALWEVRRGLGKKIKVF
NA | TRGJP | 16 | TRGV9 | TGTGCCCTGTGGGAGGCTCAAGAGTTGGACAAAAAAATCAAGGTATTT | CALWEAQELDKKIKVF
medium-sized | TRGJP | 16 | TRGV9 | TGTGCCTTGTGGGAGGCATTAGAGTTGGGCAAAAAAATCAAGGTATTT | CALWEALELGKKIKVF
few | TRGJP | 17 | TRGV9 | TGTGCCTTGTGGGAGATACCCCAAGAGTTGGGCAAAAAAATCAAGGTATTT | CALWEIPQELGKKIKVF
NA | TRGJ1/TRGJ2 | 13 | TRGV9 | TGTGCCTTGTGGGAGGTGCATTATTATAAGAAACTCTTT | CALWEVHYYKKLF
NA | TRGJP | 17 | TRGV9 | TGTGCCTCGTGGGAGGTCCGGGACGAGTTGGGCAAAAAAATCAAGGTATTT | CASWEVRDELGKKIKVF
NA | TRGJP | 17 | TRGV9 | TGTGCCTTGTGGGAGGTTATGGAAGAGTTGGGCAAAAAAATCAAGGTATTT | CALWEVMEELGKKIKVF
large | TRGJP | 17 | TRGV9 | TGTGCCTTGTGGGAGCCCTCGATGATCTCGGGCAAAAAAATCAAGGTATTT | CALWEPSMISGKKIKVF
medium-sized | TRGJ1/TRGJ2 | 13 | TRGV9 | TGTGCCTTGTGGGAGGTGCATTTAATAGAGAAACTCTTT | CALWEVHLIEKLF
NA | TRGJP | 17 | TRGV9 | TGTGCCTTGTGGGAGGTGTTTTTAGAGTTGGGCAAAAAAATCAAGGTATTT | CALWEVFLELGKKIKVF